These 5 T cell receptor beta chains came from one sample sequenced in a study of blood T cell repertoires in COVID-19. Libraries were prepared by immunoSEQ multiplex PCR; TCRdb keeps only in-frame clonotypes and omits some of them. Here the sample spans around 84,000 clones, roughly 86% being singletons. Specimen: peripheral blood. These receptors all come from an elderly man with active or convalescent COVID-19.

The chain combines TRBV27 with TRBJ1-2; D remains ambiguous. CDR1 is MNHEY, CDR2 SMNVEV, per germline (reference sequence). Trimming left V 6 bases short and J 1 base short, with 9 bases between. The CDR3 contains 13 residues. The DNA for the CDR3 is TGTGCCAGCAGACCCCGGGATAACTATGGCTACACCTTC. Protein sequence: CASRPRDNYGYTF.

This chain links TRBV5-1 with TRBJ1-1; TRBD1 might be the D (6 bases). This CDR3 is 14 amino acids long. Germline V CDR1 and CDR2: SGHRS, YFSETQ. Trimming took off 4 bases at V and 1 base at J, with 11 bases between the two ends. Here the CDR3 reads CASSRRGQNTEAFF. CDR3 in DNA: TGCGCCAGCAGCAGACGGGGACAGAACACTGAAGCTTTCTTT.

The rearrangement uses TRBV19 and TRBJ1-5; D gene ambiguous. The V gene's germline CDR1 is LNHDA and CDR2 SQIVND (reference sequence). This CDR3 contains 13 residues. Trimming pared 5 bases from V and 3 bases from J, leaving 8 bases between. The CDR3 bases are TGTGCCAGTAGTCCCGGGATCAATCAGCCCCAGCATTTT. It translates to CASSPGINQPQHF. Drawing the rest from reference TRBV19 and TRBJ1-5, the complete variable domain is DGGITQSPKYLFRKEGQNVTLSCEQNLNHDAMYWYRQDPGQGLRLIYYSQIVNDFQKGDIAEGYSVSREKKESFPLTVTSAQKNPTAFYLCASSPGINQPQHFGDGTRLSIL.

This clone was detected a few times. The CDR3 spells CASIKTENTEAFF. In DNA, the CDR3 is TGTGCCAGCATCAAGACAGAGAACACTGAAGCTTTCTTT. The V gene is TRBV2, the J gene TRBJ1-1, with D perhaps matching TRBD1 (5 bases). Trimming removed 7 bases from V and 1 base from J, with 10 bases in between. Looked up from germline, CDR1 is SNHLY and CDR2 is FYNNEI. The CDR3 totals 13 residues.

The chain is built from TRBV7-9 and TRBJ2-6; D not certain. V lost 10 bases, J lost 0 bases, and 13 bases lay in between. Germline V gene lookup returns CDR1 SEHNR and CDR2 FQNEAQ (reference sequence). The CDR3 contains 15 residues. DNA for the CDR3: TGTGCCACTGACAACGCAGGCTCTGGGGCCAACGTCCTGACTTTC. It specifies CATDNAGSGANVLTF.